A single sample gave rise to the 20 T cell receptor beta chains below, sequenced in a study of cytomegalovirus exposure and HLA in healthy donors (dated by TCRdb to 2016 to 2017). The library was obtained by the immunoSEQ multiplex PCR assay. A mixture of 60 forward primers for TCR Vbeta segments and 13 reverse primers for TCR Jbeta segments was used in the multiplex PCR. TCRdb provides this immuneACCESS table in a form limited to in-frame rearrangements. Some clones are lacking; in checked studies, under half of them reflect an unresolved V gene, and why the rest are absent is not known. This sample holds 140,000 or so clones; roughly 76% were observed only once. The ten largest make up 1.2% of the sample. The sample consisted of PBMCs. Every receptor here comes from a female donor in good health and CMV-seronegative.

The genes are TRBV9 and TRBJ2-5; 10 positions match TRBD2. V trimming: 3 bases; J trimming: 5 bases; junction bases outside the gene matches: 7. Per germline, CDR1 SGDLS and CDR2 YYNGEE. The length of the CDR3 is 15 residues. The CDR3, as DNA: TGTGCCAGCAGCGGGGGACTAGCGACCCGGGAGACCCAGTACTTC. Encoded protein: CASSGGLATRETQYF.

The V gene is TRBV9, the J gene TRBJ2-2; D not resolved. Trimming took off 0 bases at V and 3 bases at J, with 9 bases between the two ends. The CDR3 spans 15 residues. The germline CDR1 and CDR2 sequences are SGDLS and YYNGEE. The CDR3 here is CASSVELFYTGELFF. The CDR3 DNA is TGTGCCAGCAGCGTAGAACTATTTTACACCGGGGAGCTGTTTTTT.

V is TRBV6-1 and J is TRBJ1-1; 7 bases fit TRBD1. Germline V gene sequence: CDR1 MNHNS, CDR2 SASEGT. The J segment lost 2 bases and the V segment lost 4 bases, leaving 7 bases of the junction unmatched. The CDR3 is 15 residues long. The DNA for the CDR3 is TGTGCCAGCAGTGTGACAGGGAAGCTCAACACTGAAGCTTTCTTT. Its protein is CASSVTGKLNTEAFF.

The chain joins TRBV28 to TRBJ2-1, with D uncertain. The CDR3 has 15 residues. Between the trimmed V and J ends, which lost 2 bases and 3 bases, there was a span of 11 bases. Germline V CDR1 and CDR2: MDHEN, SYDVKM. The CDR3 loop reads CASSLGPNRYNEQFF. The CDR3 DNA sequence: TGTGCCAGCAGTTTAGGGCCCAACCGCTACAATGAGCAGTTCTTC. Complete variable domain (other parts from reference TRBV28 and TRBJ2-1): DVKVTQSSRYLVKRTGEKVFLECVQDMDHENMFWYRQDPGLGLRLIYFSYDVKMKEKGDIPEGYSVSREKKERFSLILESASTNQTSMYLCASSLGPNRYNEQFFGPGTRLTVL.

The genes are TRBV13 and TRBJ2-3; 7 bases fit TRBD2. The CDR3 loop spans 14 amino acids. J lost 1 base, V lost 7 bases, and 5 bases had no gene match. Per the germline V gene, CDR1 is PRHDT and CDR2 is FYEKMQ (reference sequence). CDR3 region: CASKAGVGTDTQYF. The DNA of the CDR3 is TGTGCCAGCAAGGCGGGAGTTGGCACAGATACGCAGTATTTT. The variable domain in full, with the rest retrieved from reference TRBV13 and TRBJ2-3, is AAGVIQSPRHLIKEKRETATLKCYPIPRHDTVYWYQQGPGQDPQFLISFYEKMQSDKGSIPDRFSAQQFSDYHSELNMSSLELGDSALYFCASKAGVGTDTQYFGPGTRLTVL.

The V gene is TRBV6-5, the J gene TRBJ2-7; 12 bases fit TRBD1. This CDR3 contains 13 residues. The germline gives CDR1 MNHEY, CDR2 SVGAGI. Trimming cost V 6 bases and J 5 bases; bases outside gene matches: 2. The CDR3 sequence: CASRGTGGHEQYF. DNA for the CDR3: TGTGCCAGCAGGGGGACAGGGGGCCACGAGCAGTACTTC.

The V call is TRBV6-4, the J call TRBJ2-1; 14 bases are shared with TRBD2. This CDR3 has 18 amino acids. The junction had 6 bases not matched to a gene; V was cut back by 5 bases and J by 0 bases. Germline V gene data show CDR1 as MRHNA and CDR2 as SNTAGT. CDR3 coding DNA: TGTGCCAGCAGTACAGGCGGGACTAGCGGGAGCTCCTACAATGAGCAGTTCTTC. Protein: CASSTGGTSGSSYNEQFF.

V and J are TRBV7-9 and TRBJ2-4; 10 nucleotides line up with TRBD2. The CDR3 length is 15 residues. Germline V CDR1 and CDR2: SEHNR, FQNEAQ (reference sequence). The trim removed 5 bases at V and 5 bases at J, leaving 6 bases unmatched. This CDR3 reads CASSRAGGLENIQYF. The CDR3 nucleotides are TGTGCCAGCAGCCGAGCGGGAGGGCTCGAAAACATTCAGTACTTC.

This clone has a single count. This chain uses TRBV29-1 with TRBJ1-4, with 8 bases fitting TRBD1. V trimming: 6 bases; J trimming: 7 bases; junction bases outside the gene matches: 7. Germline lookup yields CDR1 SQVTM and CDR2 ANQGSEA. CDR3 size: 13 residues. The CDR3, as DNA: TGCAGCGTATACAGGGGGAGCGGTGAAAAACTGTTTTTT. Residues: CSVYRGSGEKLFF.

This clone was observed once. CDR3 sequence: CASSSGTGALQETQYF. In nucleotides, the CDR3 is TGTGCCAGCAGTTCCGGGACAGGGGCCCTCCAAGAGACCCAGTACTTC. This chain joins TRBV6-5 and TRBJ2-5; 10 bases are shared with TRBD1. The germline gives CDR1 MNHEY, CDR2 SVGAGI. Losses at the gene ends were 4 bases for V and 1 base for J; bases not matched to a gene: 6. The CDR3 is made up of 16 amino acids.

The chain is built from TRBV6-4 and TRBJ2-2; D is perhaps TRBD1 (6 bases). V shed 6 bases and J shed 4 bases, with 15 bases lying between them. The CDR3 contains 15 residues. CDR1 and CDR2 (germline): MRHNA, SNTAGT. The CDR3, as DNA: TGTGCCAGCAGCCCCGAGGGACAAGTCACCGGGGAGCTGTTTTTT. This encodes CASSPEGQVTGELFF.

The V and J genes are TRBV6-6 and TRBJ2-5; 9 bases map to TRBD2. CDR3 length equals 14 residues. The V and J ends lost 4 bases and 2 bases, in that order; junction bases with no gene match: 2. Germline V gene sequence: CDR1 MNHNY, CDR2 SVGAGI (reference sequence). The CDR3 DNA is TGTGCCAGCAGTTTGGGACTAGCTCAAGAGACCCAGTACTTC. Translating it yields CASSLGLAQETQYF.

This clone was seen more than once but under ten times. The chain carries TRBV4-1 and TRBJ1-1; 10 bases map to TRBD1. The CDR3 loop spans 15 amino acids. Trimming removed 1 base from V and 7 bases from J; junction bases left unmatched: 6. CDR1 is MGHRA and CDR2 is YSYEKL in the germline V gene. This CDR3 is CASSQGRTGGYEAFF. Here the CDR3 DNA reads TGCGCCAGCAGCCAAGGACGGACAGGGGGATATGAAGCTTTCTTT.

This clone turned up a few times. The CDR3 region has the DNA TGTGCCAGCAGCTTGGACCCGGGTGTGATCAACAATGAGCAGTTCTTC. This translates into CASSLDPGVINNEQFF. This chain joins TRBV5-6 and TRBJ2-1, with D unresolved. CDR3 length equals 16 residues. The V gene's germline CDR1 is SGHDT and CDR2 YYEEEE. Trimming cost V 0 bases and J 5 bases, with 15 bases left between them.

CDR3 protein: CASSLAGFYTF. In DNA form, the CDR3 reads TGCGCCAGCAGCTTGGCGGGTTTTTACACCTTC. The chain couples TRBV5-1 to TRBJ1-2; D not resolved. V lost 0 bases and J 11 bases, leaving 8 bases between the germline ends. CDR1 is SGHRS and CDR2 is YFSETQ in the germline V gene. The CDR3 has 11 residues.

In its sample, this clone was seen once. This chain links TRBV2 with TRBJ2-3, with D perhaps TRBD2 (6 bases). V was pared by 10 bases and J by 5 bases, with 16 bases between. CDR3 size: 13 residues. From germline, CDR1 is SNHLY and CDR2 FYNNEI. CDR3 in DNA: TGTGCCAAACTGGACTATCCAGGAGATACGCAGTATTTT. It specifies CAKLDYPGDTQYF. Complete variable domain (other parts from reference TRBV2 and TRBJ2-3): EPEVTQTPSHQVTQMGQEVILRCVPISNHLYFYWYRQILGQKVEFLVSFYNNEISEKSEIFDDQFSVERPDGSNFTLKIRSTKLEDSAMYFCAKLDYPGDTQYFGPGTRLTVL.

This clone occurred a few times. The chain couples TRBV10-3 to TRBJ1-5; D is ambiguous. V was shortened by 3 bases and J by 5 bases, with 20 bases between the two germline ends. The germline gives CDR1 ENHRY, CDR2 SYGVKD. The CDR3 extends over 17 amino acids. CDR3 in DNA: TGTGCCATCAGTGACCCGATCCCGTATAGGAGGTATCAGCCCCAGCATTTT. Protein sequence: CAISDPIPYRRYQPQHF.

This sequence joins TRBV19 and TRBJ1-2, with TRBD1 matching over 7 bases. Germline assignment: CDR1 LNHDA and CDR2 SQIVND (reference sequence). The trim removed 6 bases at V and 9 bases at J, leaving 7 bases unmatched. The CDR3 spans 12 residues. The DNA for the CDR3 is TGTGCCAGTAGCTCAGGGGGAAATAGCTACACCTTC. It is translated as CASSSGGNSYTF.

V gene TRBV11-1 combines with J gene TRBJ2-7; 12 positions match TRBD2. The CDR3 has 18 amino acids. J gave up 6 bases and V 5 bases, and 17 bases lay outside the gene matches. Germline V gene data show CDR1 as SGHAT and CDR2 as FQDESV (reference sequence). The CDR3 DNA reads as TGTGCCAGCAGCGGGGGGACCGAGACTAGCGGGAGATCTGGCGAGCAGTACTTC. It translates to CASSGGTETSGRSGEQYF.

The chain carries TRBV7-9 and TRBJ1-1, with TRBD1 matching 7 bases. The length of the CDR3 is 12 residues. With 5 bases clipped from V and 8 bases from J, the junction kept 5 bases outside the gene matches. The germline V gene has CDR1 SEHNR and CDR2 FQNEAQ (reference sequence). The CDR3 DNA is TGTGCCAGCAGCGCCCGGGACAGAGAAGCTTTCTTT. Protein sequence: CASSARDREAFF. The whole variable domain, filled in from reference TRBV7-9 and TRBJ1-1, reads DTGVSQNPRHKITKRGQNVTFRCDPISEHNRLYWYRQTLGQGPEFLTYFQNEAQLEKSRLLSDRFSAERPKGSFSTLEIQRTEQGDSAMYLCASSARDREAFFGQGTRLTVV.